A single sample gave rise to the 32 T cell receptor beta chains below, sequenced in a study of T cell changes during pregnancy in multiple sclerosis. Data came from immunoSEQ multiplex PCR; TCRdb stores just in-frame clones and leaves some out. The sample contains 50,000 or so clones, roughly 90% of which appear only once. Sample: CD4+ T cells from peripheral blood mononuclear cells, taken after pregnancy. The receptors were sampled from a female donor with multiple sclerosis, enrolled in a pregnancy study.

The chain recombines TRBV18 with TRBJ2-7, with 10 positions matching TRBD1. CDR1 is KGHSH and CDR2 is LQKENI in the germline V gene. The CDR3 totals 13 residues. V shed 3 bases, J shed 5 bases, and the junction held 1 base outside the gene matches. The CDR3 DNA follows: TGTGCCAGCTCACCCGGGACAGGGGACGAGCAGTACTTC. This encodes CASSPGTGDEQYF.

The CDR3 bases are TGTGCCAGCAGCTTCCAGACTAGCGGGAAGGACGAGCAGTACTTC. Translation gives CASSFQTSGKDEQYF. The rearrangement uses TRBV7-2 and TRBJ2-7, with 11 bases aligning to TRBD2. The CDR3 contains 15 residues. The germline gives CDR1 SGHTA, CDR2 FQGNSA. Losses at the gene ends were 3 bases for V and 5 bases for J; bases not matched to a gene: 6.

A few counts support this clone. V usage is TRBV4-3 and J usage is TRBJ1-1; D call uncertain. V was trimmed by 3 bases and J by 3 bases, leaving 17 bases between them. Germline CDR1 and CDR2: LGHNA and YSLEER. The CDR3 contains 16 residues. The CDR3 spells CASSQTLLRVDTEAFF. In DNA, the CDR3 is TGCGCCAGCAGCCAGACCTTGCTGAGGGTGGACACTGAAGCTTTCTTT.

The chain uses TRBV30 and TRBJ1-2, with no clear D. Germline lookup yields CDR1 GTSNPN and CDR2 SVGIG (reference sequence). Trimming stripped 4 bases from V and 4 bases from J, with 7 bases between. This CDR3 is 11 amino acids long. The DNA of the CDR3 is TGTGCCTGGAATCCGGGCTATGGCTACACCTTC. Translated, it gives CAWNPGYGYTF.

The chain employs TRBV19 and TRBJ2-4; 11 bases line up with TRBD2. V dropped 4 bases and J dropped 6; count of bases not matched to a gene: 5. Germline CDR1 reads LNHDA; CDR2 reads SQIVND (reference sequence). The CDR3 totals 15 residues. Written as DNA, the CDR3 is TGTGCCAGTAGTAGAGGGACTAGCGGAGGAAACATTCAGTACTTC. It is translated as CASSRGTSGGNIQYF.

The gene calls are TRBV7-9 and TRBJ2-7; weak D call: TRBD2 (5 bases). This CDR3 has 14 amino acids. The germline CDR1 and CDR2 sequences are SEHNR and FQNEAQ (reference sequence). V lost 8 bases and J 5 bases, leaving 19 bases between the germline ends. As DNA, the CDR3 is TGTGCCAGCGGGGAGAAAGGGATAAGAAACGAGCAGTACTTC. Translation: CASGEKGIRNEQYF.

The chain recombines TRBV6-1 with TRBJ2-3, with TRBD2 identical over 10 bases. The CDR3 spans 16 residues. With 4 bases clipped from V and 0 bases from J, the junction kept 4 bases outside the gene matches. The germline V gene has CDR1 MNHNS and CDR2 SASEGT. The CDR3 bases are TGTGCCAGCAGTGGGCCTAGCGGGAGTAGCACAGATACGCAGTATTTT. Its translation: CASSGPSGSSTDTQYF.

This sequence joins TRBV7-2 and TRBJ2-1, with D possibly TRBD2 on 7 matching bases. The germline gives CDR1 SGHTA, CDR2 FQGNSA. V lost 1 base and J lost 8, with 15 bases in between. This CDR3 spans 15 amino acids. CDR3 sequence (DNA): TGTGCCAGCAGCTTAGAGGGGGGACTATGGGATGAGCAGTTCTTC. This translates into CASSLEGGLWDEQFF.

The chain employs TRBV5-4 and TRBJ2-7; 10 bases agree with TRBD2. Per germline, CDR1 SGHNT and CDR2 YYREEE (reference sequence). The CDR3 runs 15 residues. Losses at the gene ends were 3 bases for V and 3 bases for J; bases not matched to a gene: 6. This CDR3 is CASSSRTSGGYEQYF. CDR3 nucleotide sequence: TGTGCCAGCAGCTCACGGACTAGCGGAGGCTACGAGCAGTACTTC.

The chain combines TRBV2 with TRBJ1-2; 9 bases are a match to TRBD1. This CDR3 comprises 14 residues. Germline V gene lookup returns CDR1 SNHLY and CDR2 FYNNEI. The trim removed 6 bases at V and 1 base at J, leaving 3 bases unmatched. CDR3 sequence reads: CASSEGQGNYGYTF. Written as DNA, the CDR3 is TGTGCCAGCAGCGAGGGACAGGGTAACTATGGCTACACCTTC.

This clone showed up just a few times. Other DNA sequences in the same sample also yield this CDR3. The gene calls are TRBV30 and TRBJ1-2; 10 bases are shared with TRBD1. Trimming at V came to 2 bases and at J to 2 bases, leaving 2 bases not matched to a gene. Per germline, CDR1 GTSNPN and CDR2 SVGIG (reference sequence). This CDR3 has 14 amino acids. The CDR3 DNA reads TGTGCCTGGAGTCGGACAGGGGGAAACTATGGCTACACCTTC. This translates into CAWSRTGGNYGYTF.

This chain links TRBV11-3 with TRBJ2-1; TRBD2 aligns across 10 bases. Germline V CDR1 and CDR2: SGHNT, YENEEA. The CDR3 runs to 16 residues. The V and J ends lost 4 bases and 7 bases, in that order; junction bases with no gene match: 10. The CDR3 region has the DNA TGTGCCAGCAGCTCCCGGATAGCGGGAGGAGGAAATGAGCAGTTCTTC. Encoded protein: CASSSRIAGGGNEQFF. Full variable domain (remainder filled in from reference TRBV11-3 and TRBJ2-1): EAGVVQSPRYKIIEKKQPVAFWCNPISGHNTLYWYLQNLGQGPELLIRYENEEAVDDSQLPKDRFSAERLKGVDSTLKIQPAELGDSAVYLCASSSRIAGGGNEQFFGPGTRLTVL.

This clone was seen more than once but under ten times. The chain couples TRBV4-2 to TRBJ1-1; the D is unclear. Germline V CDR1 and CDR2: LGHNA, YNFKEQ. Trimming shortened V by 1 base and J by 5 bases, and 14 bases separated the two germline ends. This CDR3 contains 15 residues. CDR3 DNA: TGTGCCAGCAGCCAAGGGGTCGAGGGATGGACTGAAGCTTTCTTT. It specifies CASSQGVEGWTEAFF.

The chain uses TRBV7-2 and TRBJ2-1; 7 bases line up with TRBD1. CDR1 SGHTA and CDR2 FQGNSA come from the germline V gene. V was clipped by 5 bases and J by 2 bases; unmatched bases: 3. CDR3 size: 14 residues. The CDR3 spells CASSRDRAYNEQFF. CDR3 coding DNA: TGTGCCAGCAGCCGAGACAGGGCCTACAATGAGCAGTTCTTC.

This clone was seen ten or more times. V and J are TRBV28 and TRBJ1-2; a weak D match, TRBD1 (6 bases). Germline values: CDR1 MDHEN, CDR2 SYDVKM. V was clipped by 7 bases and J by 0 bases, with 21 bases between them. The CDR3 totals 17 residues. CDR3 DNA: TGTGCCAGCATGGGGGCGTTGGGGGTGATAGCTAACTATGGCTACACCTTC. It yields the protein CASMGALGVIANYGYTF.

This chain links TRBV7-2 with TRBJ2-7; 14 nucleotides agree with TRBD2. V gave up 5 bases and J gave up 1 base; unmatched junction bases: 4. The CDR3 covers 16 residues. Germline loops: CDR1 SGHTA, CDR2 FQGNSA. The CDR3 sequence: CASSPGTSGRSYEQYF. The CDR3 nucleotides read TGTGCCAGCAGCCCCGGGACTAGCGGGAGATCCTACGAGCAGTACTTC.

The chain joins TRBV29-1 to TRBJ2-1; 13 bases align to TRBD2. The germline gives CDR1 SQVTM, CDR2 ANQGSEA. J gave up 12 bases and V 6 bases, and 8 bases lay outside the gene matches. This CDR3 has 13 residues. The CDR3 bases are TGCAGCGTGGGCGGACTAGCGGGAGTTTGGCAGTTCTTC. Translated: CSVGGLAGVWQFF.

The chain is built from TRBV5-4 and TRBJ2-1, with TRBD2 matching over 7 bases. The CDR3 is made up of 16 amino acids. CDR1 SGHNT and CDR2 YYREEE come from the germline V gene (reference sequence). With 0 bases clipped from V and 4 bases from J, the junction kept 7 bases outside the gene matches. The CDR3 coding sequence is TGTGCCAGCAGCTTGGATCTAGCGGCCCTTTACAATGAGCAGTTCTTC. This translates into CASSLDLAALYNEQFF.

The chain links TRBV12-5 to TRBJ2-3; 7 bases agree with TRBD1. This CDR3 has 16 residues. Per germline, CDR1 LGHNT and CDR2 FRNRAP. With 0 bases clipped from V and 2 bases from J, the junction kept 5 bases outside the gene matches. CDR3 loop: CASGLVLDRNTDTQYF. The CDR3 coding sequence is TGTGCTAGTGGTTTGGTACTGGACAGGAACACAGATACGCAGTATTTT.

V is TRBV4-2 and J is TRBJ2-7; TRBD1 matches at 7 bases. The ends lost 4 bases at V and 3 bases at J; junction bases unmatched: 9. This CDR3 spans 15 amino acids. The germline CDR1 and CDR2 sequences are LGHNA and YNFKEQ. The CDR3 spells CASSPRTGALYEQYF. Written as DNA, the CDR3 is TGTGCCAGCAGCCCTAGAACAGGGGCCCTCTACGAGCAGTACTTC.

The CDR3 protein is CASSRENTEAFF. The DNA of the CDR3 is TGTGCCAGCAGCCGGGAAAACACTGAAGCTTTCTTT. The gene calls are TRBV7-9 and TRBJ1-1, with D hard to call. CDR1 SEHNR and CDR2 FQNEAQ come from the germline V gene (reference sequence). The germline V and J ends were trimmed by 5 bases and 2 bases, with 6 bases remaining between them. This CDR3 has 12 residues.

This sequence joins TRBV4-3 and TRBJ2-3, with D possibly TRBD2 on 5 matching bases. This CDR3 has 13 residues. V was shortened by 1 base and J by 8 bases, with 10 bases between the two germline ends. Per the germline V gene, CDR1 is LGHNA and CDR2 is YSLEER. The CDR3 DNA follows: TGCGCCAGCAGCCAAGCGGGGTTGACTACGCAGTATTTT. Translation gives CASSQAGLTTQYF.

This sequence joins TRBV6-1 and TRBJ2-2; 13 positions agree with TRBD2. After removal of 5 bases from V and 7 bases from J, the junction contained 4 bases not matched to a gene. This CDR3 region has 15 residues. Germline CDR1 and CDR2: MNHNS and SASEGT. This chain's CDR3 is CASSWTSGRYGELFF. CDR3 DNA sequence: TGTGCCAGCAGTTGGACTAGCGGGAGATACGGGGAGCTGTTTTTT.

The rearrangement links TRBV7-2 to TRBJ2-7; 8 bases are shared with TRBD1. The CDR3 runs to 14 residues. The germline gives CDR1 SGHTA, CDR2 FQGNSA. V was pared by 5 bases and J by 2 bases, with 5 bases of the junction left unmatched. The CDR3 reads CASSARQGPYEQYF. The DNA for the CDR3 is TGTGCCAGCAGCGCCCGACAGGGGCCCTACGAGCAGTACTTC. The full variable domain, completed using reference TRBV7-2 and TRBJ2-7, is GAGVSQSPSNKVTEKGKDVELRCDPISGHTALYWYRQSLGQGLEFLIYFQGNSAPDKSGLPSDRFSAERTGGSVSTLTIQRTQQEDSAVYLCASSARQGPYEQYFGPGTRLTVT.

The rearrangement links TRBV4-1 to TRBJ2-7; D perhaps matches TRBD1 (5 bases). The length of the CDR3 is 17 residues. V was cut by 0 bases and J by 0 bases, with 15 bases left in between. Germline V gene data show CDR1 as MGHRA and CDR2 as YSYEKL. This chain's CDR3 is CASSQDSGQRSSYEQYF. The DNA of the CDR3 is TGCGCCAGCAGCCAAGATTCAGGGCAGAGGAGCTCCTACGAGCAGTACTTC.

V gene TRBV6-5 combines with J gene TRBJ2-7, with D unresolved. Germline assignment: CDR1 MNHEY and CDR2 SVGAGI. The CDR3 contains 16 residues. V dropped 0 bases and J dropped 7 bases, with 19 bases sitting between them. CDR3 loop: CASSYSSISLIGEQYF. CDR3 DNA sequence: TGTGCCAGCAGTTACTCGAGTATCAGCCTTATCGGGGAGCAGTACTTC.

This clone has only one observation. This chain links TRBV15 with TRBJ2-2; possibly TRBD2 for D (5 bases). Trimming left V 5 bases short and J 5 bases short, with 12 bases between. Germline CDR1 reads LNHNV; CDR2 reads YYDKDF (reference sequence). There are 14 residues in the CDR3. CDR3 amino acids: CATSVKRGTGELFF. The CDR3 DNA follows: TGTGCCACCAGCGTTAAGAGAGGGACCGGGGAGCTGTTTTTT.

V is TRBV5-5 and J is TRBJ1-1; D is unclear. This CDR3 has 11 residues. V was cut by 0 bases and J by 14 bases, with 11 bases left in between. Germline V gives CDR1 SGHKS, CDR2 YYEKEE (reference sequence). The CDR3 DNA sequence: TGTGCCAGCAGCTTGGTCGGTGCCTCCTTCTTT. Translated: CASSLVGASFF.

The V call is TRBV6-1, the J call TRBJ1-1; 11 bases map to TRBD1. This CDR3 has 15 amino acids. The V and J ends lost 4 bases and 4 bases, in that order; junction bases with no gene match: 5. Germline V CDR1 and CDR2: MNHNS, SASEGT. CDR3 residues: CASSVGTGGGTEAFF. The DNA of the CDR3 is TGTGCCAGCAGTGTAGGGACAGGGGGTGGCACTGAAGCTTTCTTT.

The rearrangement links TRBV29-1 to TRBJ2-3, with 9 bases aligning to TRBD2. The V gene's germline CDR1 is SQVTM and CDR2 ANQGSEA. V shed 7 bases and J 3 bases; nucleotides not matched to a gene: 5. The CDR3 runs 13 residues. The CDR3 coding sequence is TGCAGCGGTAGCGGGAGTAGTACAGATACGCAGTATTTT. Its translation is CSGSGSSTDTQYF.

This chain uses TRBV11-2 with TRBJ2-5, with a possible D match to TRBD1 (6 bases). The germline gives CDR1 SGHAT, CDR2 FQNNGV. Deletions cut 4 bases from V and 5 bases from J, with 11 bases between. CDR3 length equals 13 residues. The CDR3 protein is CASSSTGLETQYF. The CDR3 nucleotides are TGTGCCAGCAGCTCAACAGGGCTGGAGACCCAGTACTTC.

V gene TRBV4-3 combines with J gene TRBJ1-1, with TRBD1 matching over 7 bases. There are 20 residues in the CDR3. V was clipped by 0 bases and J by 0 bases; unmatched bases: 16. Germline CDR1 LGHNA, CDR2 YSLEER. The CDR3 DNA is TGCGCCAGCAGCCAAGAGCTGATCCGGGGACAGTCTAGCTTGAACACTGAAGCTTTCTTT. Translation: CASSQELIRGQSSLNTEAFF.